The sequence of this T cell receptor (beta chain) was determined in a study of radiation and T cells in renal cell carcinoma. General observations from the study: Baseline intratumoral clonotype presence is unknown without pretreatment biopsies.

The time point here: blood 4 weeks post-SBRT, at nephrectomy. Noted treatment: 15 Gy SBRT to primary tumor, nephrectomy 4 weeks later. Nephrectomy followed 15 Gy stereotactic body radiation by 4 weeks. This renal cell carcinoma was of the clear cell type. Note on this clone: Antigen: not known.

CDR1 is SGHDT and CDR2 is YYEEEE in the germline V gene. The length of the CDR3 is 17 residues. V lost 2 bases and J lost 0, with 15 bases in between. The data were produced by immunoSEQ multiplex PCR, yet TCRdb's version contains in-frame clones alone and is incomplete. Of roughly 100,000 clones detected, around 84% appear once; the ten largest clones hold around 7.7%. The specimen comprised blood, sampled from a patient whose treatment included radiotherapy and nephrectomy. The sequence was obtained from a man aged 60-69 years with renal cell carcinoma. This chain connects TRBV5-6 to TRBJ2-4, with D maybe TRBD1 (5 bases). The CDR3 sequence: CASSFFTGDLAKNIQYF. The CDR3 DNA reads TGTGCCAGCAGCTTTTTCACAGGCGACCTAGCCAAAAACATTCAGTACTTC.